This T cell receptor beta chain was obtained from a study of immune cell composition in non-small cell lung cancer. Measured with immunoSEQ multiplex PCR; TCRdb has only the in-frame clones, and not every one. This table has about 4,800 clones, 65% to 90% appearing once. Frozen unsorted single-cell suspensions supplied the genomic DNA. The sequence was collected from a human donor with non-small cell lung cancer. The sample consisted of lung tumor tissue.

CDR3 DNA sequence: TGCGCCAGCAGCCCCCCCGGGGCGGTTTATGGCTACACCTTC. This codes for CASSPPGAVYGYTF. The chain carries TRBV4-3 and TRBJ1-2; the D gene is possibly TRBD1 (5 bases). CDR1 is LGHNA, CDR2 YSLEER, per germline. V was pared by 4 bases and J by 5 bases, with 14 bases between. The CDR3 covers 14 residues.